Each of the 24 T cell receptor beta chains below was sequenced from the same sample in a study of T cell repertoires in aging, cancer and after chemotherapy. TCR beta rearrangements were amplified from peripheral blood genomic DNA. TRB rearrangements spanning V, D and J were amplified using mixed TRB-A/B primers. One entry per CDR3 protein results from TCRdb running MiXCR on the multiplex PCR reads. The table shows 2,000 to 2,500 distinct CDR3 sequences, with approximately 22% occurring only once. Sequencing was done on a sample of blood. The receptor source for this set is a human donor with a blood cancer.

This clonotype is medium-sized. The chain joins TRBV20-1 to TRBJ2-1, with D hard to call. Per the germline V gene, CDR1 is DFQATT and CDR2 is SNEGSKA (reference sequence). Between the trimmed V and J ends, which lost 5 bases and 4 bases, there was a span of 15 bases. CDR3 length: 14 amino acids. CDR3 coding DNA: TGCAGTGCTTATAGCCCCGACGAATACAATGAGCAGTTCTTC. This translates into CSAYSPDEYNEQFF.

By sample fraction, this clonotype is medium-sized. The chain carries TRBV20-1 and TRBJ2-1, with a possible D match to TRBD2 (5 bases). From germline, CDR1 is DFQATT and CDR2 SNEGSKA (reference sequence). The CDR3 is 14 residues long. V was pared by 5 bases and J by 8 bases, with 19 bases between. The CDR3 is CSAGKDGDGDEQFF. Written as DNA, the CDR3 is TGCAGTGCTGGTAAAGACGGGGATGGAGATGAGCAGTTCTTC.

This chain uses TRBV12-3 or TRBV12-4 with TRBJ1-5; D gene ambiguous. The V gene lost 1 base and the J gene lost 2 bases, with 6 bases spanning the gap. This CDR3 has 14 amino acids. In nucleotides, the CDR3 is TGTGCCAGCAGTTTAGGGGTGGGCAATCAGCCCCAGCATTTT. Translated: CASSLGVGNQPQHF.

This clonotype was observed a handful of times. The chain recombines TRBV5-6 with TRBJ1-1, with 9 bases lining up with TRBD1. Germline V gives CDR1 SGHDT, CDR2 YYEEEE. This CDR3 spans 14 amino acids. V shed 3 bases and J 6 bases; nucleotides not matched to a gene: 6. CDR3 region: CASSYTGGAPEAFF. The CDR3 nucleotides are TGTGCCAGCAGCTATACAGGGGGCGCACCTGAAGCTTTCTTT.

The V gene is TRBV5-5, the J gene TRBJ2-1, with D tentatively TRBD1 (5 bases). The V end was cut by 6 bases, the J end by 5 bases, with 12 bases between. In germline, CDR1 is SGHKS, CDR2 YYEKEE (reference sequence). The CDR3 runs 13 residues. The CDR3 DNA follows: TGTGCCAGCACCCCTAGGGGTGACAATGAGCAGTTCTTC. It specifies CASTPRGDNEQFF.

Within the sample, this clonotype is medium-sized (0.01 to 0.1%). The chain combines TRBV18 with TRBJ1-1; a possible D gene is TRBD1 (5 bases). The CDR3 runs to 15 residues. The germline V and J ends were trimmed by 0 bases and 5 bases, with 13 bases remaining between them. Germline V gene data show CDR1 as KGHSH and CDR2 as LQKENI. CDR3 residues: CASSPPWERGTEAFF. In DNA, the CDR3 is TGTGCCAGCTCACCACCCTGGGAGCGGGGGACTGAAGCTTTCTTT.

In its sample, this clonotype was seen a few times. The rearrangement joins TRBV11-2 to TRBJ2-5, with 11 bases matching TRBD2. Germline V lookup: CDR1 SGHAT, CDR2 FQNNGV. CDR3 length equals 14 residues. After removal of 6 bases from V and 3 bases from J, the junction contained 3 bases not matched to a gene. The CDR3 region has the DNA TGTGCCAGCAGATTACTAGCGGGGGAAGAGACCCAGTACTTC. This sequence encodes CASRLLAGEETQYF.

By share, this clonotype counts as medium-sized. This chain joins TRBV5-6 and TRBJ2-3; the match to TRBD1 covers 9 bases. CDR1 and CDR2 (germline): SGHDT, YYEEEE. The trim removed 4 bases at V and 2 bases at J, leaving 5 bases unmatched. This CDR3 region has 15 residues. CDR3 sequence: CASSVRDRDTDTQYF. Written as DNA, the CDR3 is TGTGCCAGCAGCGTCCGGGACAGGGACACAGATACGCAGTATTTT.

In this sample, this clonotype is medium-sized. This chain uses TRBV15 with TRBJ1-3, with 9 bases identical to TRBD1. CDR3 length: 17 residues. Looked up from germline, CDR1 is LNHNV and CDR2 is YYDKDF (reference sequence). V shed 1 base and J 3 bases; nucleotides not matched to a gene: 7. CDR3 in DNA: TGTGCCACCAGCAGAGTCGGGCGGACAGGGGTTGGAAACACCATATATTTT. Protein sequence: CATSRVGRTGVGNTIYF.

This clonotype is medium-sized within its sample. The rearrangement links TRBV5-6 to TRBJ2-7; TRBD1 agrees at 10 bases. The V gene's germline CDR1 is SGHDT and CDR2 YYEEEE. V lost 0 bases and J lost 2; bases outside the gene matches: 2. CDR3 size: 15 residues. This CDR3 reads CASSLGQGATYEQYF. CDR3 DNA sequence: TGTGCCAGCAGCTTGGGACAGGGGGCCACCTACGAGCAGTACTTC.

V and J are TRBV7-3 and TRBJ2-3; 8 nucleotides agree with TRBD2. V lost 5 bases, J lost 4 bases, and 5 bases stayed unmatched. Germline V lookup: CDR1 SGHTA, CDR2 FQGTGA. This CDR3 contains 14 residues. The CDR3 coding sequence is TGTGCCAGCAGCCCGAGCGGGAGCGCAGATACGCAGTATTTT. It translates to CASSPSGSADTQYF.

This clonotype turned up a few times. The rearrangement links TRBV11-2 to TRBJ2-1, with TRBD2 matching over 10 bases. Germline CDR1 and CDR2: SGHAT and FQNNGV. There are 20 residues in the CDR3. V shed 5 bases and J 1 base; nucleotides not matched to a gene: 17. The CDR3 DNA reads TGTGCCAGCAGCCTCCGGAGGGCTAGCGGGAGATCGAGTTCCTACAATGAGCAGTTCTTC. As protein: CASSLRRASGRSSSYNEQFF.

This clonotype was detected only a few times. This sequence joins TRBV20-1 and TRBJ2-3; tentatively, D is TRBD2 (7 bases). V was clipped by 7 bases and J by 1 base, with 15 bases between them. CDR1 is DFQATT and CDR2 is SNEGSKA in the germline V gene (reference sequence). The CDR3 runs to 14 residues. Here the CDR3 DNA reads TGCAGTGGCACCCGGGGGGCCGGCACAGATACGCAGTATTTT. It translates to CSGTRGAGTDTQYF.

This clonotype was observed a handful of times. The chain joins TRBV4-2 to TRBJ2-1; tentatively, D is TRBD1 or TRBD2 (5 bases each). The CDR3 length is 16 residues. V dropped 4 bases and J dropped 5 bases, with 18 bases sitting between them. The germline V gene encodes CDR1 LGHNA and CDR2 YNFKEQ. CDR3 region: CASSLTDRGIDNEQFF. The CDR3 region has the DNA TGTGCCAGCAGCCTAACCGATCGGGGCATCGACAATGAGCAGTTCTTC.

This clonotype is termed medium-sized. This chain uses TRBV25-1 with TRBJ2-1; D is uncertain. The CDR3 extends over 13 amino acids. V lost 8 bases and J lost 5, with 13 bases in between. From germline, CDR1 is MGHDK and CDR2 SYGVNS. The CDR3 sequence is CASSLDANNEQFF. In DNA, the CDR3 is TGTGCCAGCTCATTAGACGCGAACAATGAGCAGTTCTTC.

The chain links TRBV4-1 to TRBJ1-2; D unclear. Germline-derived CDR1 and CDR2 are MGHRA and YSYEKL. V lost 1 base and J lost 4, with 10 bases in between. The CDR3 runs to 14 residues. CDR3 sequence reads: CASSQATTTYGYTF. The DNA of the CDR3 is TGCGCCAGCAGCCAAGCAACAACTACCTATGGCTACACCTTC.

Relative to its sample, this clonotype is medium-sized. The rearrangement uses TRBV5-4 and TRBJ2-5, with D possibly being TRBD1 or TRBD2 (5 bases each). V lost 4 bases, J lost 5 bases, and 12 bases lay in between. Germline CDR1 SGHNT, CDR2 YYREEE (reference sequence). The CDR3 has 13 residues. The CDR3, as DNA: TGTGCCAGCAGCCCGGGACCTGGGGAGACCCAGTACTTC. Translated, it gives CASSPGPGETQYF. Filled out from reference TRBV5-4 and TRBJ2-5, the complete variable domain reads ETGVTQSPTHLIKTRGQQVTLRCSSQSGHNTVSWYQQALGQGPQFIFQYYREEENGRGNFPPRFSGLQFPNYSSELNVNALELDDSALYLCASSPGPGETQYFGPGTRLLVL.

This clonotype occurred a few times. The chain employs TRBV5-1 and TRBJ1-5; weak D call: TRBD1 (6 bases). Per germline, CDR1 SGHRS and CDR2 YFSETQ. The CDR3 runs to 13 residues. V dropped 5 bases and J dropped 7 bases, with 13 bases sitting between them. The CDR3 DNA follows: TGCGCCAGCAGAGGGGGGCAAGGGCAGCCCCAGCATTTT. It encodes CASRGGQGQPQHF.

This sequence joins TRBV5-1 and TRBJ2-3; D is unresolved. The CDR3 runs 17 residues. The germline V and J ends were trimmed by 0 bases and 1 base, with 15 bases remaining between them. Germline loops: CDR1 SGHRS, CDR2 YFSETQ. The CDR3 coding sequence is TGCGCCAGCAGCTTGGCAGTGCTGGTGGACCGCACAGATACGCAGTATTTT. This encodes CASSLAVLVDRTDTQYF.

The chain combines TRBV21-1 with TRBJ2-5; the table calls TRBD1, which could not be checked here. TRBV21-1 is marked as a pseudogene. The CDR3 totals 14 residues. The CDR3 here is CASSLTGGAGTQYF. CDR3 nucleotide sequence: TGTGCCAGCAGCTTGACCGGGGGGGCGGGGACCCAGTACTTC.

By its share, this clonotype is medium-sized. V is TRBV20-1 and J is TRBJ2-1, with 14 bases identical to TRBD2. Germline-derived CDR1 and CDR2 are DFQATT and SNEGSKA (reference sequence). V trimming: 3 bases; J trimming: 7 bases; junction bases outside the gene matches: 5. This CDR3 contains 15 residues. The CDR3 sequence: CSASRLAGGPNEQFF. In DNA form, the CDR3 reads TGCAGTGCTAGTCGACTAGCGGGAGGGCCGAATGAGCAGTTCTTC.

This clonotype is termed medium-sized. The gene calls are TRBV30 and TRBJ1-1, with D perhaps matching TRBD1 (5 bases). This CDR3 spans 14 amino acids. The V end lost 3 bases, the J end lost 0 bases, and 11 bases lay between the germline ends. Germline V gene data show CDR1 as GTSNPN and CDR2 as SVGIG (reference sequence). DNA of the CDR3: TGTGCCTGGAGAAACTCAGGGATGAACACTGAAGCTTTCTTT. The encoded protein is CAWRNSGMNTEAFF. Together with reference TRBV30 and TRBJ1-1, the CDR3 gives the full variable domain: SQTIHQWPATLVQPVGSPLSLECTVEGTSNPNLYWYRQAAGRGLQLLFYSVGIGQISSEVPQNLSASRPQDRQFILSSKKLLLSDSGFYLCAWRNSGMNTEAFFGQGTRLTVV.

This clonotype was counted only a few times. A much more abundant neighbour one base away suggests this may be a read error. The rearrangement joins TRBV30 to TRBJ1-1, with a tentative D call TRBD1 (5 bases). The CDR3 is made up of 14 amino acids. CDR1 is GTSNPN and CDR2 is SVGIG in the germline V gene (reference sequence). The CDR3 DNA sequence: TGTGCCTGGAGAAACTCAGGGATGAACACTAAAGCTTTCTTT. Translated: CAWRNSGMNTKAFF.

In its sample, this clonotype ranks as large (0.1 to 1%). The rearrangement joins TRBV11-1 to TRBJ2-6; D is undetermined. The germline V gene has CDR1 SGHAT and CDR2 FQDESV (reference sequence). The germline V and J ends were trimmed by 0 bases and 0 bases, with 6 bases remaining between them. This CDR3 is 16 amino acids long. The CDR3 DNA reads as TGTGCCAGCAGCTTAGCGCTCAGCTCTGGGGCCAACGTCCTGACTTTC. It specifies CASSLALSSGANVLTF. The entire variable domain, with the rest obtained from reference TRBV11-1 and TRBJ2-6, is as follows: EAEVAQSPRYKITEKSQAVAFWCDPISGHATLYWYRQILGQGPELLVQFQDESVVDDSQLPKDRFSAERLKGVDSTLKIQPAELGDSAMYLCASSLALSSGANVLTFGAGSRLTVL.